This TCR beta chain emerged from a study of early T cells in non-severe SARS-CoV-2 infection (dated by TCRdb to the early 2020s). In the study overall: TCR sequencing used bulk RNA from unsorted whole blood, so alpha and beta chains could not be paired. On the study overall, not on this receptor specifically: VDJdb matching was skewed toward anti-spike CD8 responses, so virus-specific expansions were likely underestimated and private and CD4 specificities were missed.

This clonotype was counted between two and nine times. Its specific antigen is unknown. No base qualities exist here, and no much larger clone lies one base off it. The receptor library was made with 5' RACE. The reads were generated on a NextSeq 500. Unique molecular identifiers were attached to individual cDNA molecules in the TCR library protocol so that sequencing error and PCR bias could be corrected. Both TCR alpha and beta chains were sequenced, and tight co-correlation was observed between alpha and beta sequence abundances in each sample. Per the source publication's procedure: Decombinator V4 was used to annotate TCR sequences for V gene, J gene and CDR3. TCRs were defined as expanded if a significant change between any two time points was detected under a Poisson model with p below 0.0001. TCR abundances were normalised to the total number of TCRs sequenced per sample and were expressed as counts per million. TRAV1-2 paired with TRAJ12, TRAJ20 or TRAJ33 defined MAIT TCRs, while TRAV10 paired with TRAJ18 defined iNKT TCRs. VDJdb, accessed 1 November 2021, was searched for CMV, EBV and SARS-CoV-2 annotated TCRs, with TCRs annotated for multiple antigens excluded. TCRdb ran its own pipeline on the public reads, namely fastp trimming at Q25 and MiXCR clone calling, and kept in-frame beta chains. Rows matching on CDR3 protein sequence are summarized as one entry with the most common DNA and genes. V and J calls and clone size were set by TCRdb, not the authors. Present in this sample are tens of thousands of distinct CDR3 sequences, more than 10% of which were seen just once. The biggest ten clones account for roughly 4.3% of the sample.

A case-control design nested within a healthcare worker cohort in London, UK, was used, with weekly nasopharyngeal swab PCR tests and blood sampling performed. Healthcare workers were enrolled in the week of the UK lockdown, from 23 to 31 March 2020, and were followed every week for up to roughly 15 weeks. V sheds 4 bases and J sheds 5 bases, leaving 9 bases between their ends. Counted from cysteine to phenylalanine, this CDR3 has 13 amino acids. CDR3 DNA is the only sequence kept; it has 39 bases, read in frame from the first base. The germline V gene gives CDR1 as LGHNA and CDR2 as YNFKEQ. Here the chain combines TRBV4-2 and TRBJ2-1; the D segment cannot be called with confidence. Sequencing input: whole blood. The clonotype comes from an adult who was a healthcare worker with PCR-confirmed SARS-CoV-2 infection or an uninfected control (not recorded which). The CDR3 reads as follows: CASSPLVDNEQFF. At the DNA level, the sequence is TGTGCCAGCAGCCCTTTGGTGGACAATGAGCAGTTCTTC.